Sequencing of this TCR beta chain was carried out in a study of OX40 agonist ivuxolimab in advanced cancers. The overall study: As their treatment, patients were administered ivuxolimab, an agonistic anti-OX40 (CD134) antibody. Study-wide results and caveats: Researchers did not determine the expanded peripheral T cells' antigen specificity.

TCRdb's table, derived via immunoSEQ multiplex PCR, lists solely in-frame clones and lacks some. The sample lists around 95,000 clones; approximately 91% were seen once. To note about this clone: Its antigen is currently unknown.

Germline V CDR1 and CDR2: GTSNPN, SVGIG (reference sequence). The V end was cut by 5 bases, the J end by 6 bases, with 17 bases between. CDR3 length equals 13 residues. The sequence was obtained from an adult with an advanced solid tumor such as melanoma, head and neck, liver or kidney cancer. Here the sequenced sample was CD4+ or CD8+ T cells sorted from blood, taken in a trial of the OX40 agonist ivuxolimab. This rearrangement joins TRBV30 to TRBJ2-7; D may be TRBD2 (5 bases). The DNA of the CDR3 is TGTGCCTGGGCTAGTAGCATTGAGGGCGAGCAGTACTTC. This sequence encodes CAWASSIEGEQYF.